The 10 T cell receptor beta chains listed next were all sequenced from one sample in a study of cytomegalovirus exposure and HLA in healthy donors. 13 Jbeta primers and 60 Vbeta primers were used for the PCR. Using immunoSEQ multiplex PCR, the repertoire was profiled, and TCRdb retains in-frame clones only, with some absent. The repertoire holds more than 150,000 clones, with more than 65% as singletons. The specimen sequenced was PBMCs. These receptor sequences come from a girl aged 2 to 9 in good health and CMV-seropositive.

This CDR3 reads CASSGGQGVSYEQYF. CDR3 DNA: TGCGCCAGCAGTGGGGGACAGGGGGTTTCCTACGAGCAGTACTTC. The chain combines TRBV10-1 with TRBJ2-7; TRBD1 matches 11 bases. CDR1 is WNHNN, CDR2 SYGVQD, per germline (reference sequence). V lost 4 bases to trimming and J lost 1 base; unmatched junction nucleotides: 3. The CDR3 is made up of 15 amino acids.

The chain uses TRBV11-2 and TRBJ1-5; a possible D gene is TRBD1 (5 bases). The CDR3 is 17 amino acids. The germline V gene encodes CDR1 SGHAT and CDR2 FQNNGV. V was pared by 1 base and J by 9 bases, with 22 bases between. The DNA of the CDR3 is TGTGCCAGCAGCTTAGGCGGGACTCGAGAGATTAGAGGGCCCCAGCATTTT. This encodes CASSLGGTREIRGPQHF.

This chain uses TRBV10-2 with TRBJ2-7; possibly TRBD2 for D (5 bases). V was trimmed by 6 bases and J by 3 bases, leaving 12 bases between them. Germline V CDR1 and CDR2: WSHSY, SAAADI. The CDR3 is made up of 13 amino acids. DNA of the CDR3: TGCGCCAGCAGAGGCCGGGCGGGCTACGAGCAGTACTTC. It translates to CASRGRAGYEQYF.

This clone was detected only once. The CDR3 loop reads CAWSTTGRLETQYF. The CDR3 region has the DNA TGTGCCTGGAGCACGACAGGTCGGTTAGAGACCCAGTACTTC. The chain carries TRBV30 and TRBJ2-5; TRBD1 might be the D (6 bases). Germline-derived CDR1 and CDR2 are GTSNPN and SVGIG (reference sequence). The CDR3 covers 14 residues. V was clipped by 3 bases and J by 4 bases, with 15 bases between them.

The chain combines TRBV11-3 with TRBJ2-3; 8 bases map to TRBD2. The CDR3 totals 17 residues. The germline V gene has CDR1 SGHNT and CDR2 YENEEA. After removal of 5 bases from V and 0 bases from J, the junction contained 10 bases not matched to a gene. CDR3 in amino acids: CASSPTMTSESTDTQYF. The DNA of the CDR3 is TGTGCCAGCAGCCCAACGATGACTAGCGAGAGCACAGATACGCAGTATTTT.

The CDR3 protein is CASSVVPENRGNTIYF. In nucleotides, the CDR3 is TGTGCCAGCAGCGTAGTACCCGAGAACAGGGGAAACACCATATATTTT. J is TRBJ1-3 and V is TRBV9; perhaps TRBD1 as D (5 bases). Per germline, CDR1 SGDLS and CDR2 YYNGEE. The CDR3 length is 16 residues. Trimming took off 0 bases at V and 4 bases at J, with 14 bases between the two ends.

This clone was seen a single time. DNA of the CDR3: TGTGCCAGCACCTCCGGGGGGGCGGTGGGAACTAATGAAAAACTGTTTTTT. This codes for CASTSGGAVGTNEKLFF. This chain links TRBV27 with TRBJ1-4, with a tentative D call TRBD1 (6 bases). Germline CDR1 and CDR2: MNHEY and SMNVEV (reference sequence). With 7 bases removed from V and 1 base from J, the gap between germline ends came to 19 bases. This CDR3 region has 17 residues.

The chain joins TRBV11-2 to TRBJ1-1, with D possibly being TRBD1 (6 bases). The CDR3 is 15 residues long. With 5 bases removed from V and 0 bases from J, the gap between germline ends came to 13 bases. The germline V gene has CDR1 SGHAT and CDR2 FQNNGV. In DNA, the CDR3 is TGTGCCAGCAGCCTAGCCGGACAGCTGAACACTGAAGCTTTCTTT. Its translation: CASSLAGQLNTEAFF.

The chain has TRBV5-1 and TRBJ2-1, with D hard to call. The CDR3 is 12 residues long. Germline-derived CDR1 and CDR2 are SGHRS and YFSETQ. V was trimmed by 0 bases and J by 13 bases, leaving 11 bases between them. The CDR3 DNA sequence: TGCGCCAGCAGCTTGGACTATAAAGTTCAGTTCTTC. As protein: CASSLDYKVQFF.

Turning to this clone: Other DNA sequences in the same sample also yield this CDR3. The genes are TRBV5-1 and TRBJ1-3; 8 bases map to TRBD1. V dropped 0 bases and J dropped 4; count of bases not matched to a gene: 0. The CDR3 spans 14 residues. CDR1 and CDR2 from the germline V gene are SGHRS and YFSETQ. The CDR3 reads CASSLGTGGNTIYF. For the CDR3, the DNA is TGCGCCAGCAGCTTGGGGACAGGGGGAAACACCATATATTTT.